The next 12 T cell receptor beta chains were all read from a single sample in a study of T cell repertoires in cytomegalovirus infection. TCRdb re-called the reads through MiXCR, storing one row per CDR3 protein. The table records some 700,000 distinct CDR3 sequences, about 40% of them present only once. The sample consisted of PBMCs. The source is a human donor in good health (CMV status not recorded). Some clones in this sample may be carry-over from other donors' samples.

This chain uses TRBV2 with TRBJ1-6; D is ambiguous. The length of the CDR3 is 14 residues. V lost 4 bases and J lost 9, with 13 bases in between. CDR1 is SNHLY and CDR2 is FYNNEI in the germline V gene. The CDR3 region has the DNA TGTGCCAGCAGTGGAGATCGTTTGATTTCACCCCTCCACTTT. Protein: CASSGDRLISPLHF.

The V and J genes are TRBV6-5 and TRBJ1-2, with 7 bases matching TRBD1. Losses at the gene ends were 2 bases for V and 7 bases for J; bases not matched to a gene: 4. This CDR3 has 13 residues. Germline CDR1 and CDR2: MNHEY and SVGAGI. The CDR3 spells CASSYRQGSGYTF. CDR3 sequence (DNA): TGTGCCAGCAGTTACAGACAGGGAAGTGGCTACACCTTC.

This clonotype was observed a handful of times. The chain recombines TRBV6-5 with TRBJ1-5; 7 bases line up with TRBD1. Germline V gene lookup returns CDR1 MNHEY and CDR2 SVGAGI. V lost 5 bases, J lost 6 bases, and 7 bases stayed unmatched. CDR3 length: 14 residues. For the CDR3, the DNA is TGTGCCAGCAGTAACGAGGGGGCACTTCAGCCCCAGCATTTT. It is translated as CASSNEGALQPQHF.

This clonotype appeared a few times. The chain uses TRBV11-3 and TRBJ2-1, with D perhaps assigned TRBD1 or TRBD2 (5 bases each). The V end lost 2 bases, the J end lost 7 bases, and 9 bases lay between the germline ends. The CDR3 is 13 residues long. Per the germline V gene, CDR1 is SGHNT and CDR2 is YENEEA. CDR3 protein: CASSLRWGNEQFF. The CDR3 coding sequence is TGTGCCAGCAGCTTACGATGGGGGAATGAGCAGTTCTTC.

This clonotype was observed a few times. The gene calls are TRBV4-1 and TRBJ1-2; 8 bases are a match to TRBD1. The CDR3 is 14 amino acids. Germline V CDR1 and CDR2: MGHRA, YSYEKL. V lost 0 bases and J lost 3; bases outside the gene matches: 0. The DNA of the CDR3 is TGCGCCAGCAGCCAAGAGGACAGGGACTATGGCTACACCTTC. It translates to CASSQEDRDYGYTF.

In the case of this clonotype: Its ends do not fully match the called genes, so a read error is possible. V is TRBV12-3 or TRBV12-4 and J is TRBJ2-7, with D uncertain. The CDR3 spans 13 residues. CDR3 coding DNA: TGTGCCAGGAGTTTGGGAAGGTCCTACGAGCCGTACTTC. Encoded protein: CARSLGRSYEPYF.

This clonotype occurred a few times. This chain uses TRBV27 with TRBJ1-1; D gene ambiguous. The CDR3 is made up of 14 amino acids. Trimming removed 2 bases at V and 8 bases at J, with 15 bases between. From germline, CDR1 is MNHEY and CDR2 SMNVEV (reference sequence). Here the CDR3 reads CASSLGSQGLEAFF. The CDR3 DNA is TGTGCCAGCAGTTTAGGAAGTCAAGGATTGGAAGCTTTCTTT.

This clonotype has just a few counts. The chain links TRBV5-1 to TRBJ1-5; 8 bases are shared with TRBD1. The junction had 9 bases not matched to a gene; V was cut back by 4 bases and J by 6 bases. Germline CDR1 SGHRS, CDR2 YFSETQ. CDR3 length equals 15 residues. CDR3 sequence reads: CASSPSSGGGQPQHF. CDR3 DNA: TGCGCCAGCAGCCCATCTTCAGGGGGCGGTCAGCCCCAGCATTTT.

The sample holds many counts of this clonotype. This rearrangement joins TRBV7-6 to TRBJ2-5; perhaps D is TRBD1 or TRBD2 (5 bases each). CDR1 and CDR2 from the germline V gene are SGHVS and FNYEAQ. V lost 1 base and J lost 2, with 14 bases in between. The CDR3 runs 16 residues. CDR3 in amino acids: CASSLGGVGRQETQYF. The CDR3 DNA reads as TGTGCCAGCAGCTTAGGAGGGGTGGGCAGGCAAGAGACCCAGTACTTC.

The chain is built from TRBV7-2 and TRBJ2-5, with D uncertain. This CDR3 region has 15 residues. CDR1 SGHTA and CDR2 FQGNSA come from the germline V gene. The V gene lost 1 base and the J gene lost 5 bases, with 14 bases spanning the gap. CDR3 nucleotide sequence: TGTGCCAGCAGCTTAGAGGCCCGACGAAGGGAGACCCAGTACTTC. As protein: CASSLEARRRETQYF.

This clonotype was detected ten times or more. V gene TRBV7-2 combines with J gene TRBJ2-7, with TRBD2 matching 10 bases. Germline-derived CDR1 and CDR2 are SGHTA and FQGNSA. There are 18 residues in the CDR3. Trimming removed 1 base from V and 2 bases from J; junction bases left unmatched: 11. The CDR3 sequence is CASSLGLAGATRTYEQYF. In nucleotides, the CDR3 is TGTGCCAGCAGCTTAGGCCTAGCGGGAGCGACGAGGACCTACGAGCAGTACTTC.

The rearrangement joins TRBV6-1 to TRBJ2-5; tentatively, D is TRBD1 (5 bases). This CDR3 is built from 14 residues. The germline gives CDR1 MNHNS, CDR2 SASEGT. Trimming removed 5 bases at V and 10 bases at J, with 20 bases between. In DNA, the CDR3 is TGTGCCAGCAGTTCAGGGTGGGGAAGGATGGGCCAGTACTTC. Translation gives CASSSGWGRMGQYF.